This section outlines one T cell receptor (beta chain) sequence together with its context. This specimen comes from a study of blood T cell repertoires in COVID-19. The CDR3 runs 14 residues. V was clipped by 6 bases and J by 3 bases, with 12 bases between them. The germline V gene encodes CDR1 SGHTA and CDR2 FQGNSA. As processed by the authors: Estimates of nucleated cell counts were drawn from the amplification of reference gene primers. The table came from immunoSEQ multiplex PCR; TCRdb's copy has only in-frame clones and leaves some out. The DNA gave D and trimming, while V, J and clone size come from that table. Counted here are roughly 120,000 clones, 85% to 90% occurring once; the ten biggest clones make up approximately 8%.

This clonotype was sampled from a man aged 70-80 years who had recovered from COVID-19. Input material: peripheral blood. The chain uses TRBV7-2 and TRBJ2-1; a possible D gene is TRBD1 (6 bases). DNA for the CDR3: TGTGCCAGCAGACCGGACAGTAGCTACAATGAGCAGTTCTTC. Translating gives CASRPDSSYNEQFF.